Following are 9 T cell receptor beta chains from one sample sequenced in a study of CD8+ T cells in alopecia areata. Treatment in this sample: oral pan-JAK inhibitor, 5-10 mg twice daily. Lesional scalp punch biopsies and peripheral blood were collected from alopecia areata patients. Sequencing relied on a cDNA template that was reverse transcribed from extracted RNA. The protocol was immunoSEQ multiplex PCR, while the TCRdb copy is restricted to in-frame clones and leaves out a portion. The top ten hold about 7% of the sample, which has around 12,000 clones, 65% to 70% seen once. The sequencing here drew on skin, taken at week 4, from a patient treated with tofacitinib. The receptors come from a human donor with alopecia areata.

This chain uses TRBV2 with TRBJ2-3; a possible D gene is TRBD1 (5 bases). Germline CDR1 SNHLY, CDR2 FYNNEI. Trimming took off 6 bases at V and 2 bases at J, with 9 bases between the two ends. This CDR3 has 13 residues. CDR3 protein: CASSPGITDTQYF. The CDR3 DNA is TGTGCCAGCAGCCCAGGGATCACAGATACGCAGTATTTT.

The CDR3 DNA follows: TGTGCCAGCAAGCGAATGAACACCGGGGAGCTGTTTTTT. Encoded protein: CASKRMNTGELFF. The V gene is TRBV27, the J gene TRBJ2-2; D unclear. V lost 7 bases and J 1 base, leaving 7 bases between the germline ends. Germline CDR1 is MNHEY and CDR2 is SMNVEV (reference sequence). This CDR3 has 13 amino acids.

The genes are TRBV4-2 and TRBJ1-5, with TRBD1 matching 7 bases. CDR1 is LGHNA and CDR2 is YNFKEQ in the germline V gene. J lost 2 bases, V lost 4 bases, and 11 bases had no gene match. The CDR3 has 17 residues. In DNA form, the CDR3 reads TGTGCCAGCAGCCGGGGAACGGGACAGTCGGGCAATCAGCCCCAGCATTTT. This codes for CASSRGTGQSGNQPQHF.

This clone is a singleton in its sample. CDR3 DNA sequence: TGTGCCACCAGCCGCGGCCCAGGGGGGACTGAAGCTTTCTTT. Its protein product is CATSRGPGGTEAFF. The chain uses TRBV15 and TRBJ1-1, with TRBD1 matching 7 bases. CDR1 and CDR2 from the germline V gene are LNHNV and YYDKDF (reference sequence). There are 14 residues in the CDR3. The V gene end was trimmed by 5 bases and the J gene end by 5 bases; junction bases not matched to a gene: 8.

This chain connects TRBV2 to TRBJ2-7, with D unclear. V lost 6 bases and J lost 3, with 12 bases in between. In germline, CDR1 is SNHLY, CDR2 FYNNEI. The CDR3 has 13 amino acids. The DNA of the CDR3 is TGTGCCAGCAGCAGCTGGCCTCTCTACGAGCAGTACTTC. Encoded protein: CASSSWPLYEQYF.

This clone showed up just once. This chain links TRBV29-1 with TRBJ2-3, with D hard to call. V was cut by 4 bases and J by 0 bases, with 11 bases left in between. The CDR3 totals 14 residues. Germline V gene data show CDR1 as SQVTM and CDR2 as ANQGSEA. Here the CDR3 DNA reads TGCAGCGTTGCCCCGGTCTGGAGCACAGATACGCAGTATTTT. Amino acid sequence: CSVAPVWSTDTQYF.

This clone came up once. The V and J genes are TRBV6-1 and TRBJ2-1; 8 bases map to TRBD2. The length of the CDR3 is 15 residues. With 8 bases clipped from V and 7 bases from J, the junction kept 13 bases outside the gene matches. The germline V gene has CDR1 MNHNS and CDR2 SASEGT. The CDR3 sequence is CASFSRTSRGNEQFF. The CDR3, as DNA: TGTGCCAGCTTTTCACGGACTAGCCGAGGGAATGAGCAGTTCTTC.

This clone has more than one count but fewer than ten. This chain uses TRBV4-3 with TRBJ1-6; unclear D gene. The CDR3 has 15 residues. Trimming pared 3 bases from V and 9 bases from J, leaving 15 bases between. Germline CDR1 reads LGHNA; CDR2 reads YSLEER. The CDR3: CASSHFDLRGSPLHF. As DNA, the CDR3 is TGCGCCAGCAGCCATTTCGATCTTCGGGGTTCACCCCTCCACTTT.

The chain has TRBV6-5 and TRBJ2-4; D unclear. Germline CDR1 MNHEY, CDR2 SVGAGI. V was cut by 8 bases and J by 4 bases, with 18 bases left in between. The CDR3 extends over 15 amino acids. The CDR3 coding sequence is TGTGCCAGCGGACCAGGAAACCCCCCGAAAAACATTCAGTACTTC. Protein: CASGPGNPPKNIQYF.